This note documents a single T cell receptor beta chain sequence. This receptor's antigen is unknown. Base-call qualities are not available, and no considerably larger clone is one nucleotide away. These data are taken from a study of metastatic and nonmetastatic thyroid tumors (dated by TCRdb to 2018 to 2021). Background for the entire study: Repertoires from peripheral blood and from tumor or nodule tissue samples of malignant and benign thyroid patients were compared. The paper's findings and limits, for the study overall: In both blood and tumor samples, malignant tumors were reported to have significantly higher TCR beta diversity than benign nodules.

No treatment had been received by any patient before thyroid surgery. Using T-cell receptor beta sequencing, the study looked back at clinical samples from patients collected from the early 2010s to the late 2010s. The CDR3 numbers 16 residues from cysteine through phenylalanine. The sequence is cut down to CDR3 DNA, 48 bases in frame from base 1. For CDR1 and CDR2, the germline V gene lists LGHNA and YSLEER. V drops 0 bases and J drops 1 base, leaving 11 bases in between. The library was built by means of PCR. Sequencing was carried out with an Illumina HiSeq 4000. High-throughput sequencing was used to profile the TCR beta-chain CDR3 region of every patient. The paper's data handling went like this. A classifier to discriminate distant-metastatic papillary thyroid cancer patients was built from CDR3 differences across clinicopathological groups. The Shannon index was used to assess repertoire diversity, and the Morisita-Horn index was used to assess tumor-blood repertoire similarity. TCRdb trimmed the raw reads at Q25, called clones with MiXCR and kept productive beta chains. TCRdb, not the original authors, processed these V and J calls. The sample table lists 20,000 or so clones, under 35% of them with a count of one. The ten top clones hold roughly 13% of the sample.

The source material was blood. This chain joins TRBV4-3 to TRBJ2-3; TRBD2 could be the D gene, as 6 bases match. This TCR derives from a female donor with papillary thyroid cancer or a benign thyroid nodule (not recorded which). Some clones in this sample may be carry-over from other donors' samples. The nucleotides are TGCGCCAGCAGCCAAGAAACGGGAGTGGGCACAGATACGCAGTATTTT. The translation is CASSQETGVGTDTQYF.